This T cell receptor beta chain stems from a study of shared clonotypes between healthy human individuals. On the study more broadly: A donor's plate count was three for CD4 naive and three for CD4 memory; CD8 naive had two and CD8 memory one. Study results and caveats: Researchers found naive subsets generally carried larger estimated richness than memory subsets. The sole specimen, blood, was sampled, and tissue repertoires likely differ.

Here immunoSEQ multiplex PCR was the method, and the copy in TCRdb shows in-frame clones only, minus some. The sample shows around 1.6 million clones, 98% of them seen only once. The CDR3 contains 15 residues. Germline loops: CDR1 SGHAT, CDR2 FQNNGV. Between the trimmed V and J ends, which lost 6 bases and 0 bases, there was a span of 15 bases. The study separated CD4+ cells into CD45RA+ naive and CD45RA-negative memory subsets. With respect to this clone: What it recognizes is unknown.

Sequencing was carried out using naive CD4+ T cells sorted from blood. Subset described: CD45RA+ positively selected. This TCR came from a man aged 30 to 39 in good health. The chain employs TRBV11-2 and TRBJ2-7; D is perhaps TRBD2 (6 bases). The DNA for the CDR3 is TGTGCCAGCAGACCGGGACTGCGAAGCTCCTACGAGCAGTACTTC. It yields the protein CASRPGLRSSYEQYF.